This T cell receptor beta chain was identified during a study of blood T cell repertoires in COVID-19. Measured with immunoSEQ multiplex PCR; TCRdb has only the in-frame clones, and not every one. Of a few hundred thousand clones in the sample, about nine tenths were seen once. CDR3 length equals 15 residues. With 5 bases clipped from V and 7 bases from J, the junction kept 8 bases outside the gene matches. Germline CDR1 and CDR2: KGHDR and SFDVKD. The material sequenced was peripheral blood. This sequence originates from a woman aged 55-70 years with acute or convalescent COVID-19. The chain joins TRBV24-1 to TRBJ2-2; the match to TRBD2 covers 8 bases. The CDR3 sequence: CATSAVRGALGELFF. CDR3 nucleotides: TGTGCCACCAGTGCTGTGCGGGGGGCCCTCGGGGAGCTGTTTTTT.